This is a list of T cell receptor beta chains from one sample in a study of CD4 T cells in relation to SARS-CoV-2 and coronaviruses. Measured with immunoSEQ multiplex PCR; TCRdb has only the in-frame clones, and not every one. The sample yields tens of thousands of clones, under 90% seen once. Their antigens remain unidentified. Sequences were obtained from naive CD4+ T cells from PBMCs, cultured in vitro. The receptors here all came from an adult with COVID-19. Both conserved end residues are part of each CDR3. Each record gives: J gene, CDR3 length, clone size, V gene, D gene, CDR3 protein, CDR3 DNA. D genes are given only for firm matches. Some rows have no size entry. The others give once, few or many, or a class for an expanded clone.

>TRBJ2-5|15|.|TRBV7-2|TRBD2
CASSLVLAGQETQYF
TGTGCCAGCAGCTTAGTCCTAGCGGGACAAGAGACCCAGTACTTC
>TRBJ2-1|18|.|TRBV28|.
CASNSDSGVGVSYNEQFF
TGTGCCAGCAACAGCGATAGTGGGGTCGGGGTGTCCTACAATGAGCAGTTCTTC
>TRBJ2-3|14|.|TRBV18|.
CASSPPASTDTQYF
TGTGCCAGCTCACCCCCCGCAAGCACAGATACGCAGTATTTT
>TRBJ2-3|15|.|TRBV25-1|TRBD2
CASIGSGRAPDTQYF
TGTGCCAGCATAGGTAGCGGGAGGGCCCCAGATACGCAGTATTTT
>TRBJ1-5|15|few|TRBV25-1|.
CASSDAQGIGQPQHF
TGTGCCAGCAGTGACGCACAGGGAATTGGGCAGCCCCAGCATTTT
>TRBJ2-7|16|.|TRBV30|TRBD2
CAWSAVIGLARYEQYF
TGTGCCTGGAGTGCCGTGATAGGACTAGCGAGATACGAGCAGTACTTC
>TRBJ1-1|13|few|TRBV30|.
CAWAKGWGTEAFF
TGTGCCTGGGCAAAGGGATGGGGCACTGAAGCTTTCTTT
>TRBJ2-3|13|.|TRBV6-6|.
CASSILLSDTQYF
TGTGCCAGCAGTATACTCCTCTCAGATACGCAGTATTTT
>TRBJ2-5|11|.|TRBV14|.
CASSLRETQYF
TGTGCCAGCAGCTTGCGAGAGACCCAGTACTTC
>TRBJ2-3|17|.|TRBV19|.
CASSDPRRALRPDTQYF
TGTGCCAGTAGTGACCCTAGGCGGGCGTTGCGTCCAGATACGCAGTATTTT
>TRBJ2-5|15|.|TRBV7-9|TRBD1
CASSSWDRSQETQYF
TGTGCCAGCAGCTCCTGGGACAGGAGCCAAGAGACCCAGTACTTC
>TRBJ2-7|15|.|TRBV7-2|TRBD2
CASSPWTSSVGEQYF
TGTGCCAGCAGCCCCTGGACTAGTTCAGTAGGGGAGCAGTACTTC
>TRBJ2-7|13|.|TRBV6-2/TRBV6-3|.
CASSSSGKNEQYF
TGTGCCAGCAGTTCGAGCGGAAAAAACGAGCAGTACTTC
>TRBJ1-1|17|.|TRBV13|.
CASSLGSRLHPNTEAFF
TGTGCCAGCAGCTTAGGCTCAAGGTTACATCCGAACACTGAAGCTTTCTTT
>TRBJ1-3|16|once|TRBV7-2|.
CASTHLPGLTGNTIYF
TGTGCCAGCACGCATTTACCGGGACTAACTGGAAACACCATATATTTT
>TRBJ2-2|16|.|TRBV27|.
CASSFFGRVNTGELFF
TGTGCCAGCAGTTTTTTTGGCAGGGTGAACACCGGGGAGCTGTTTTTT
>TRBJ1-1|11|once|TRBV6-5|.
CASSWGGRAFF
TGTGCCAGCAGTTGGGGAGGTAGAGCTTTCTTT